This T cell receptor (beta chain) originates from a study of blood T cell repertoires in COVID-19. Study-wide context: Sites across the United States, Italy and Spain contributed samples from acute and convalescent COVID-19. PBMCs, B-cell-depleted T cells, or T cells provided the cDNA or gDNA that made up the material.

Trimming pared 4 bases from V and 14 bases from J, leaving 23 bases between. Germline CDR1 SGHTA, CDR2 FQGNSA. CDR3 length: 15 residues. The method was immunoSEQ multiplex PCR; TCRdb's version includes in-frame clones alone and lacks a portion of them. Of approximately 250,000 clones in the sample, more than 65% were seen once. J is TRBJ1-4 and V is TRBV7-2, with D maybe TRBD1 (6 bases). The sequenced material came from peripheral blood. The TCR comes from a woman between 40 and 55 years old who had recovered from COVID-19. CDR3 sequence reads: CASSSNREGFELLFF. CDR3 DNA sequence: TGTGCCAGCAGCTCGAACAGGGAGGGGTTCGAACTGCTGTTTTTT.